The entry below gives a single TCR beta chain sequence along with its context. The antigen remains undetermined. This entry belongs to a study of T cell responses to AZD1222 COVID-19 vaccine. The study's findings and limits: Unmutated regions of variants are reportedly targeted by nearly half of spike-specific TCRs. There were mostly white British donors and more females than males, and clonal diversity was possibly underestimated.

The assay was immunoSEQ multiplex PCR, and TCRdb's table has in-frame clones only and misses some. The sample includes 150,000 or so clones, about 92% seen only once; the top ten take 2.5% to 4%. CDR1 and CDR2 (germline): SGDLS, YYNGEE. The CDR3 has 16 residues. The trim removed 4 bases at V and 4 bases at J, leaving 9 bases unmatched. This chain joins TRBV9 and TRBJ2-1; 9 bases map to TRBD2. Source: peripheral blood, taken 28 days after the second AZD1222 dose. This sequence was found in an adult who received the AZD1222 COVID-19 vaccine. In DNA form, the CDR3 reads TGTGCCAGCAGCCCGGCGGGAGGGCCTCCGTACAATGAGCAGTTCTTC. It yields the protein CASSPAGGPPYNEQFF.